Below, one T cell receptor beta chain is given with its context. This clonotype was seen only a few times. No cognate antigen has been identified for it. Base-call qualities are not available, and no considerably larger clone is one nucleotide away. Trimming removed 0 bases from V and 2 bases from J, leaving 11 bases between the germline ends. The CDR3, cysteine through phenylalanine, is 15 amino acids long. The sequence is cut down to CDR3 DNA, 45 bases in frame from base 1. The CDR1 and CDR2 encoded by the germline V gene are SGHRS and YFSETQ. This sample is drawn from a study of identical twins listed by TCRdb under 2016. Background on the whole study: To test whether fetal clonotypes persist, the study used deep sequencing on TCR alpha and beta repertoires from monozygotic twins, unrelated adults of various ages, and cord blood. To rule out contamination, replicate twin experiments were performed at different times with different library preparation protocols. What the work shows at the level of the full study, not this receptor alone: In monozygotic twins, out-of-frame TCR alpha sharing was systematically underestimated by recombination models, although the models agreed with sharing between unrelated individuals. Zero-insertion analyses could be partly confounded by invariant T cells such as MAIT and iNKT, though diverse VJ usage argued against such confounding for most clonotypes. Abundant cord blood beta clonotypes carried fewer insertions; young adult naive repertoires showed a weaker similar trend, while memory repertoires showed none. Because the same donors could not be followed over many years, the conclusions depended on cross-sectional statistical analysis. The excess sharing between twins in beta out-of-frame sequences was weaker because fewer shared sequences reduced the signal-to-noise ratio. Out-of-frame TCR alpha sequences shared between twins showed an excess of low generation-probability sequences compared with coincidental sharing between unrelated individuals.

Library prep was done by 5' RACE. Data came from an Illumina HiSeq 2000. Template switching introduced a universal primer binding site; the final cDNA contained a unique molecular identifier, enabling accurate counting of TCR cDNA molecules. Specific primers in the conserved constant-segment region were used to synthesize first-strand cDNA for TCR alpha and beta chains. To control for contamination, every cDNA library carried two barcodes: a SMART-Mk sample barcode plus Illumina barcodes. Two successive PCR steps introduced TruSeq adapter sequences along with Illumina sample barcodes. Sequencing of the TCR alpha and beta cDNA libraries was done on the Illumina HiSeq platform using custom primers. The authors' analysis ran thus. MiGEC was used to process raw reads and extract unique molecular identifiers, and MiXCR was used to find CDR3 positions. For each individual, recombination models were inferred using an EM algorithm with the repgenHMM and IGoR tools. The tcR package in R was used for shared clonotype analysis, with sharing normalized by the product of cloneset sizes. Out-of-frame nonproductive sequences were analyzed to study raw recombination free of thymic and clonal selection effects. In-frame beta chains were kept once TCRdb had trimmed the public reads at Q25 with fastp and called clones with MiXCR. Identical CDR3 proteins give one entry, which carries the most common genes and DNA. TCRdb, not the original authors, processed these V and J calls. The sample table holds around 690,000 distinct CDR3 sequences, of which around 20% were seen once. The ten top clones hold 4.3% of the sample.

Every donor was a healthy Caucasian. The twin cohort consisted of three pairs of female monozygotic twins, all aged about 18 to 29 years. RNA for TCR libraries was isolated from peripheral blood mononuclear cells. The same sample was also studied in work on T cells expressing NK-cell markers. As described in the second report: In sorted CD3+CD56+NKG2C+, CD3+CD56+NKG2C- and CD3+CD56-NKG2C+ T-cell subsets from about eight donors, TCR beta-chain repertoires were profiled. Of the eight sequenced donors, seven were found to be HCMV-seropositive and one was found to be HCMV-seronegative. In several experiments an anti-gammadeltaTCR antibody was added to restrict sorting to alphabetaTCR-expressing T cells. In several donors, the dominant CD3+CD56+NKG2C+ clonotypes were among the top 10 CD8+ clonotypes and accounted for about 1.0-7.5% of CD8+ T cells. Those dominant clonotypes were again the most abundant among CD3+CD56-NKG2C+ cells in several donors, at about 25-65%. It remained unclear whether the expanded NKG2C-expressing T cell clones were specific for HCMV antigens. The study sequenced eight donors, all healthy volunteers chosen at random: three men and five women. HCMV-specific IgG was detected in serum with a commercial ELISA kit to determine HCMV serostatus. For about 6 donors, unsorted PBMC were also used to sequence bulk peripheral blood T-cell repertoires. MIGEC was used to demultiplex reads and group the reads by UMI, and MiTCR was used to assemble and quantify clonotypes. Only TCR cDNA sequences supported by at least two reads were kept to exclude erroneous sequences. The tcR package was used for downstream repertoire analysis, and clonotypes were matched across fractions by CDR3 nucleotide sequence plus V segment. VDJmatch was used to annotate antigen specificity against VDJdb, with one amino acid substitution allowed in CDR3.

This sequence originates from a young woman in good health. Sequencing was done on a sample of PBMCs. Recombination linked TRBV5-1 to TRBJ2-5; tentative D gene TRBD1, with 6 bases matching. The CDR3 in this case is CASSLGTGLQETQYF. The DNA sequence reads TGCGCCAGCAGCTTGGGAACAGGGCTTCAAGAGACCCAGTACTTC.